The text below deals with one T cell receptor (beta chain). Amplification from RNA transcripts yielded the TCR beta CDR3 regions. An initial RT-PCR round employing HTBI primers preceded a second-round multiplex PCR. TCRdb processed the multiplex PCR reads anew with MiXCR; each CDR3 protein has one entry. The table has roughly 420,000 distinct CDR3 sequences, under 25% seen once. The data are from a study of Graves' ophthalmopathy and Graves' hyperthyroidism. The V gene's germline CDR1 is DFQATT and CDR2 SNEGSKA (reference sequence). This CDR3 contains 15 residues. With 1 base removed from V and 1 base from J, the gap between germline ends came to 14 bases.

The sample consisted of peripheral blood. This chain links TRBV20-1 with TRBJ2-7, with D unresolved. The receptor's source is a young woman with stable Graves' hyperthyroidism. The CDR3 here is CSARGPGRSSYEQYF. The CDR3, as DNA: TGCAGTGCTAGAGGCCCCGGGCGGTCTTCCTACGAGCAGTACTTC.